The present T cell receptor (beta chain) was sequenced within a study of PD-1 blockade in mismatch repair-deficient tumors. Measured with immunoSEQ multiplex PCR; TCRdb has only the in-frame clones, and not every one. The sample lists some 25,000 clones; approximately 88% were seen once. CDR3 length: 17 amino acids. Trimming stripped 0 bases from V and 3 bases from J, with 18 bases between. CDR1 SGHRS and CDR2 YFSETQ come from the germline V gene. Material: PBMCs, obtained before pembrolizumab treatment. This chain uses TRBV5-1 with TRBJ1-1; D might be TRBD1 (6 bases). The clonotype originates from an adult with mismatch repair-deficient cancer. DNA for the CDR3: TGCGCCAGCAGCTTGGCCGCGGGGGCGAGGGCGTACACTGAAGCTTTCTTT. The encoded protein is CASSLAAGARAYTEAFF.